This TCR beta chain was found in a study of T cell changes during pregnancy in multiple sclerosis. The CDR3 loop spans 15 amino acids. The V end lost 3 bases, the J end lost 3 bases, and 13 bases lay between the germline ends. From germline, CDR1 is PRHDT and CDR2 FYEKMQ (reference sequence). Clones were sequenced by immunoSEQ multiplex PCR, and TCRdb holds only the in-frame ones, with some missing. This repertoire shows about 16,000 clones, nearly 96% found once; its top ten account for around 0.9%. This clone was recorded only once. This sample comprised peripheral blood, obtained in the third trimester of pregnancy. This TCR was recovered from a female donor with multiple sclerosis, enrolled in a pregnancy study. J is TRBJ2-3 and V is TRBV13; the D gene is possibly TRBD1 (7 bases). The CDR3 is CASSLASGGTDTQYF. CDR3 in DNA: TGTGCCAGCAGCTTGGCGTCAGGGGGGACAGATACGCAGTATTTT.